This entry lists 29 T cell receptor beta chains sequenced from one sample in a study of cytomegalovirus exposure and HLA in healthy donors. The assay was immunoSEQ multiplex PCR, and TCRdb's table has in-frame clones only and misses some. The sample records roughly 350,000 clones, 86% being singletons. Sequencing was done on a sample of PBMCs. The receptors come from a woman between 18 and 29 years old in good health and CMV-seronegative.

The genes are TRBV4-3 and TRBJ2-3, with 7 bases identical to TRBD1. After removal of 0 bases from V and 6 bases from J, the junction contained 12 bases not matched to a gene. Germline assignment: CDR1 LGHNA and CDR2 YSLEER. The CDR3 is made up of 17 amino acids. CDR3 nucleotides: TGCGCCAGCAGCCAAGATCTGTGGGGGACAGATATTGATACGCAGTATTTT. Encoded protein: CASSQDLWGTDIDTQYF.

The chain employs TRBV4-2 and TRBJ2-3, with 9 nucleotides matching TRBD2. The trim removed 4 bases at V and 2 bases at J, leaving 10 bases unmatched. CDR3 size: 17 residues. Germline CDR1 LGHNA, CDR2 YNFKEQ. CDR3 loop: CASSRTSVRDYTDTQYF. The CDR3 DNA sequence: TGTGCCAGCAGCCGGACTAGCGTAAGAGACTACACAGATACGCAGTATTTT.

The gene calls are TRBV7-2 and TRBJ2-7; 7 positions agree with TRBD2. In germline, CDR1 is SGHTA, CDR2 FQGNSA. The junction had 15 bases not matched to a gene; V was cut back by 5 bases and J by 5 bases. The CDR3 loop spans 16 amino acids. The CDR3, as DNA: TGTGCCAGCAGCCGTCCACCGGGAGCGGGAAGGGACGAGCAGTACTTC. This gives the protein CASSRPPGAGRDEQYF.

This clone was seen only once. The rearrangement links TRBV18 to TRBJ1-2; D is undetermined. The CDR3 has 14 residues. Germline V lookup: CDR1 KGHSH, CDR2 LQKENI. Trimming left V 3 bases short and J 0 bases short, with 8 bases between. CDR3 amino acids: CASSPTASNYGYTF. The CDR3 nucleotides read TGTGCCAGCTCACCGACTGCCTCTAACTATGGCTACACCTTC. Combining the CDR3 with reference TRBV18 and TRBJ1-2 gives the whole variable domain NAGVMQNPRHLVRRRGQEARLRCSPMKGHSHVYWYRQLPEEGLKFMVYLQKENIIDESGMPKERFSAEFPKEGPSILRIQQVVRGDSAAYFCASSPTASNYGYTFGSGTRLTVV.

This clone was recorded once. V is TRBV11-2 and J is TRBJ2-5; D may be TRBD1 (5 bases). The CDR3 runs to 14 residues. V lost 1 base to trimming and J lost 7 bases, with 13 bases between them. Germline CDR1 SGHAT, CDR2 FQNNGV. Here the CDR3 DNA reads TGTGCCAGCAGCTTAGGAGACAGAGAAGGGACCCAGTACTTC. Protein: CASSLGDREGTQYF.

This sequence joins TRBV9 and TRBJ2-1; tentative D call: TRBD1 (6 bases). Trimming shortened V by 4 bases and J by 5 bases, and 19 bases separated the two germline ends. Germline lookup yields CDR1 SGDLS and CDR2 YYNGEE. This CDR3 is 16 amino acids long. The CDR3 loop is CASSTSRLGGDNEQFF. CDR3 bases: TGTGCCAGCAGCACCAGTAGGTTAGGGGGTGACAATGAGCAGTTCTTC.

The V gene is TRBV11-1, the J gene TRBJ2-1; possibly TRBD2 for D (6 bases). CDR3 length: 15 amino acids. V was pared by 8 bases and J by 9 bases, with 23 bases between. Germline CDR1 and CDR2: SGHAT and FQDESV (reference sequence). CDR3 bases: TGTGCCAGCCGGGGCCGGGACTTGGGCATCATTGAGCAGTTCTTC. Protein product: CASRGRDLGIIEQFF.

The chain employs TRBV28 and TRBJ2-3; tentative D call: TRBD2 (7 bases). This CDR3 is 17 amino acids long. Germline V CDR1 and CDR2: MDHEN, SYDVKM. V lost 5 bases, J lost 8 bases, and 26 bases lay in between. Here the CDR3 reads CASSPHEGGITPGTQYF. The CDR3 DNA follows: TGTGCCAGCAGTCCGCACGAGGGGGGGATCACCCCGGGTACGCAGTATTTT.

The DNA of the CDR3 is TGTGCCAGCAGTTACTCCGGGGGGGTAAATGAGCAGTTCTTC. It codes for CASSYSGGVNEQFF. The J gene is TRBJ2-1, the V gene TRBV6-5, with 8 nucleotides matching TRBD2. Per the germline V gene, CDR1 is MNHEY and CDR2 is SVGAGI. This CDR3 has 14 residues. V shed 0 bases, J shed 7 bases, and the junction held 2 bases outside the gene matches.

This clone appeared a single time. CDR3 protein: CASSQIKKTSGSSKNIQYF. The CDR3 DNA follows: TGTGCCAGCAGCCAGATAAAAAAGACTAGCGGGAGCTCCAAAAACATTCAGTACTTC. The chain joins TRBV9 to TRBJ2-4; the match to TRBD2 covers 12 bases. V was clipped by 4 bases and J by 2 bases; unmatched bases: 13. This CDR3 is 19 amino acids long. The V gene's germline CDR1 is SGDLS and CDR2 YYNGEE.

V usage is TRBV7-9 and J usage is TRBJ2-2, with D possibly being TRBD2 (6 bases). The CDR3 loop spans 17 amino acids. The germline gives CDR1 SEHNR, CDR2 FQNEAQ (reference sequence). The V end lost 1 base, the J end lost 4 bases, and 16 bases lay between the germline ends. The CDR3 DNA is TGTGCCAGCAGCTTAGGCGGAGGGGTGAGAGGCACCGGGGAGCTGTTTTTT. Translating it yields CASSLGGGVRGTGELFF.

The chain carries TRBV28 and TRBJ2-7; 7 bases are shared with TRBD2. Germline V gene sequence: CDR1 MDHEN, CDR2 SYDVKM. This CDR3 spans 13 amino acids. V gave up 11 bases and J gave up 2 bases; unmatched junction bases: 9. The CDR3 DNA follows: TGTGCCGGGGCGGGAGAGGGCACCTACGAGCAGTACTTC. Residues: CAGAGEGTYEQYF.

This chain links TRBV7-2 with TRBJ1-5; 9 bases are shared with TRBD1. Trimming cost V 5 bases and J 5 bases; bases outside gene matches: 7. CDR3 length: 15 residues. Per germline, CDR1 SGHTA and CDR2 FQGNSA. The CDR3 DNA follows: TGTGCCAGCAGCCCGTGGACAGGGGAGGATCAGCCCCAGCATTTT. Protein sequence: CASSPWTGEDQPQHF.

The chain joins TRBV29-1 to TRBJ2-5; 13 nucleotides agree with TRBD2. Per germline, CDR1 SQVTM and CDR2 ANQGSEA. CDR3 length: 14 residues. V lost 8 bases and J lost 3; bases outside the gene matches: 6. CDR3 DNA: TGCAGCTTTTGGACTAGCGGGAGAGAAGAGACCCAGTACTTC. It specifies CSFWTSGREETQYF.

The V call is TRBV7-3, the J call TRBJ2-1; D might be TRBD1 (6 bases). Looked up from germline, CDR1 is SGHTA and CDR2 is FQGTGA. The V and J ends lost 1 base and 6 bases respectively, with 13 bases between them. The CDR3 runs 15 residues. DNA of the CDR3: TGTGCCAGCAGCTTAATGCAGGGGTTGTCCAATGAGCAGTTCTTC. Encoded protein: CASSLMQGLSNEQFF.

This clone was recorded once. The chain joins TRBV11-3 to TRBJ2-5, with D unresolved. With 2 bases removed from V and 4 bases from J, the gap between germline ends came to 8 bases. CDR3 size: 13 residues. Per germline, CDR1 SGHNT and CDR2 YENEEA. CDR3 sequence (DNA): TGTGCCAGCAGCTTATCCGCAGGAGAGACCCAGTACTTC. Its translation: CASSLSAGETQYF. The entire variable domain, with the rest obtained from reference TRBV11-3 and TRBJ2-5, is as follows: EAGVVQSPRYKIIEKKQPVAFWCNPISGHNTLYWYLQNLGQGPELLIRYENEEAVDDSQLPKDRFSAERLKGVDSTLKIQPAELGDSAVYLCASSLSAGETQYFGPGTRLLVL.

This rearrangement joins TRBV15 to TRBJ1-1; weak D call: TRBD1 (6 bases). The CDR3 contains 17 residues. The V end was cut by 4 bases, the J end by 2 bases, with 20 bases between. Germline CDR1 is LNHNV and CDR2 is YYDKDF (reference sequence). The CDR3 DNA reads as TGTGCCACCAGCACTTCCATCGCCGGGGACATAAACACTGAAGCTTTCTTT. Translated: CATSTSIAGDINTEAFF.

V is TRBV4-3 and J is TRBJ1-2; the match to TRBD1 covers 7 bases. V was clipped by 0 bases and J by 0 bases; unmatched bases: 7. The CDR3 runs to 17 residues. CDR1 is LGHNA and CDR2 is YSLEER in the germline V gene. CDR3 amino acids: CASSQDWDSKPNYGYTF. In nucleotides, the CDR3 is TGCGCCAGCAGCCAAGATTGGGACAGCAAACCTAACTATGGCTACACCTTC.

The chain couples TRBV19 to TRBJ2-7, with 10 bases identical to TRBD2. Germline CDR1 reads LNHDA; CDR2 reads SQIVND (reference sequence). The CDR3 has 15 amino acids. J was trimmed by 1 base and V by 7 bases; bases with no gene match: 7. CDR3 nucleotide sequence: TGTGCCAGTACCCCGGCTAGCGGGGGATCCTACGAGCAGTACTTC. Translation: CASTPASGGSYEQYF.

The rearrangement uses TRBV10-3 and TRBJ2-1, with 10 bases lining up with TRBD2. V shed 8 bases and J 3 bases; nucleotides not matched to a gene: 4. Germline CDR1 and CDR2: ENHRY and SYGVKD. The CDR3 runs to 14 residues. The DNA of the CDR3 is TGTGCCATCGCAACTAGCGGGGTCTACAATGAGCAGTTCTTC. This translates into CAIATSGVYNEQFF.

J is TRBJ2-1 and V is TRBV19; 14 bases fit TRBD2. V lost 5 bases, J lost 1 base, and 10 bases stayed unmatched. This CDR3 has 19 residues. Germline V lookup: CDR1 LNHDA, CDR2 SQIVND (reference sequence). The chain's CDR3 is CASSSPTSGRVTSYNEQFF. The DNA of the CDR3 is TGTGCCAGTAGTTCCCCGACTAGCGGGAGGGTCACGTCCTACAATGAGCAGTTCTTC. The full variable domain, rest sourced from reference TRBV19 and TRBJ2-1, is DGGITQSPKYLFRKEGQNVTLSCEQNLNHDAMYWYRQDPGQGLRLIYYSQIVNDFQKGDIAEGYSVSREKKESFPLTVTSAQKNPTAFYLCASSSPTSGRVTSYNEQFFGPGTRLTVL.

The V and J genes are TRBV5-1 and TRBJ2-2; 10 nucleotides line up with TRBD2. This CDR3 is 16 amino acids long. V was clipped by 4 bases and J by 0 bases; unmatched bases: 3. In germline, CDR1 is SGHRS, CDR2 YFSETQ. CDR3 sequence: CASSRTSGSNTGELFF. The CDR3 nucleotides are TGCGCCAGCAGCAGGACTAGCGGTTCGAACACCGGGGAGCTGTTTTTT. Full variable domain (outside the CDR3, taken from reference TRBV5-1 and TRBJ2-2): KAGVTQTPRYLIKTRGQQVTLSCSPISGHRSVSWYQQTPGQGLQFLFEYFSETQRNKGNFPGRFSGRQFSNSRSEMNVSTLELGDSALYLCASSRTSGSNTGELFFGEGSRLTVL.

The CDR3: CASSRGSYEQYF. The CDR3 nucleotides are TGTGCCAGCAGCCGCGGCTCCTACGAGCAGTACTTC. This chain links TRBV13 with TRBJ2-7; D unclear. V shed 5 bases and J shed 0 bases, with 5 bases lying between them. CDR1 is PRHDT and CDR2 is FYEKMQ in the germline V gene (reference sequence). CDR3 size: 12 residues.

The chain couples TRBV27 to TRBJ1-2, with TRBD1 matching 10 bases. The CDR3 spans 15 residues. Trimming took 5 bases from V and 2 from J; bases not matched to a gene: 5. Germline CDR1 reads MNHEY; CDR2 reads SMNVEV (reference sequence). DNA for the CDR3: TGTGCCAGCAGTAAGTGGGACAGGGGAAACTATGGCTACACCTTC. Its translation: CASSKWDRGNYGYTF.

The rearrangement uses TRBV7-2 and TRBJ1-5; D is possibly TRBD1 (5 bases). The CDR3 is made up of 15 amino acids. Per the germline V gene, CDR1 is SGHTA and CDR2 is FQGNSA. Trimming took 1 base from V and 7 from J, leaving 14 bases between them. CDR3 in DNA: TGTGCCAGCAGCTTAGGGGCAGGGCTTGACCAGCCCCAGCATTTT. It specifies CASSLGAGLDQPQHF.

This chain uses TRBV7-2 with TRBJ2-7, with TRBD2 identical over 12 bases. The CDR3 is 15 residues long. V dropped 3 bases and J dropped 9; count of bases not matched to a gene: 9. CDR1 is SGHTA and CDR2 is FQGNSA in the germline V gene. In DNA, the CDR3 is TGTGCCAGCAGCTTCCGACTAGCGGGAGATGGGGCGCAGTACTTC. It specifies CASSFRLAGDGAQYF.

This clone was detected a few times. The rearrangement joins TRBV18 to TRBJ2-5; D remains unclear. The CDR3 length is 11 residues. Per germline, CDR1 KGHSH and CDR2 LQKENI. V shed 5 bases and J shed 3 bases, with 4 bases lying between them. CDR3 in DNA: TGTGCCAGCTCATCAGAAGAGACCCAGTACTTC. Amino acids: CASSSEETQYF.

This chain connects TRBV28 to TRBJ2-2, with 7 bases that match TRBD2. The CDR3 extends over 16 amino acids. With 6 bases clipped from V and 3 bases from J, the junction kept 10 bases outside the gene matches. Germline V gives CDR1 MDHEN, CDR2 SYDVKM. For the CDR3, the DNA is TGTGCCAGCAGCTCGCAGGAACTAGCGTACACCGGGGAGCTGTTTTTT. It encodes CASSSQELAYTGELFF.

V usage is TRBV5-1 and J usage is TRBJ2-1; TRBD1 matches 8 bases. The length of the CDR3 is 12 residues. Germline values: CDR1 SGHRS, CDR2 YFSETQ. J lost 9 bases, V lost 4 bases, and 3 bases had no gene match. CDR3 coding DNA: TGCGCCAGCAGCCCGACAGGGGTTGAGCAGTTCTTC. Translating it yields CASSPTGVEQFF.